This passage covers 3 T cell receptor beta chains from one sample sequenced in a study of blood T cell repertoires in COVID-19. Generated by immunoSEQ multiplex PCR, the TCRdb table keeps only in-frame clones and is missing some. This sample carries under 300,000 clones, roughly nine tenths of them seen once, and the ten largest clones take about 6%. Input material: PBMCs or T cells enriched from blood (not recorded which). These receptors were collected from a woman in her twenties or thirties with acute COVID-19.

V usage is TRBV28 and J usage is TRBJ1-5; 11 bases agree with TRBD1. Germline trimming cut 5 bases from V and 4 bases from J; bases unmatched to any gene: 7. CDR1 and CDR2 (germline): MDHEN, SYDVKM. This CDR3 is 16 amino acids long. The CDR3 is CASSRTGGVGNQPQHF. CDR3 bases: TGTGCCAGCAGTCGGACAGGGGGCGTCGGGAATCAGCCCCAGCATTTT.

Note on this clone: Distinct nucleotide sequences in the sample also encode this CDR3. The CDR3 sequence is CAIRGGGGDTEAFF. CDR3 sequence (DNA): TGTGCCATCAGAGGCGGTGGGGGGGACACTGAAGCTTTCTTT. The chain couples TRBV10-3 to TRBJ1-1; perhaps TRBD1 as D (5 bases). V lost 6 bases and J lost 3, with 14 bases in between. The CDR3 has 14 residues. Germline values: CDR1 ENHRY, CDR2 SYGVKD.

The gene calls are TRBV20-1 and TRBJ1-5, with D tentatively TRBD1 (5 bases). In germline, CDR1 is DFQATT, CDR2 SNEGSKA (reference sequence). This CDR3 spans 11 amino acids. Between the trimmed V and J ends, which lost 4 bases and 11 bases, there was a span of 12 bases. The CDR3: CSAKTPGTQHF. CDR3 DNA: TGCAGTGCTAAAACCCCAGGGACCCAGCATTTT.